These 19 T cell receptor beta chains share one sample of origin, sequenced in a study of shared clonotypes between healthy human individuals. Measured with immunoSEQ multiplex PCR; TCRdb has only the in-frame clones, and not every one. The data contain under 300,000 clones, 50% to 75% of them singletons. Sequencing was carried out using memory CD4+ T cells sorted from blood. The subset: CD45RA-negative fraction. Receptors originate from a man aged 25-40 years in good health.

The chain's CDR3 is CASSVQGTGGPQTQYF. Here the CDR3 DNA reads TGTGCCAGCAGCGTCCAGGGGACGGGAGGGCCGCAGACCCAGTACTTC. The gene calls are TRBV9 and TRBJ2-5; the match to TRBD2 covers 8 bases. V gave up 2 bases and J gave up 6 bases; unmatched junction bases: 12. CDR3 length equals 16 residues. Germline assignment: CDR1 SGDLS and CDR2 YYNGEE.

In the case of this clone: At one end, the junction sequence differs from germline, possibly due to a read error. The chain joins TRBV18 to TRBJ2-7; D might be TRBD2 (5 bases). Germline V lookup: CDR1 KGHSH, CDR2 LQKENI. This CDR3 comprises 14 residues. The CDR3 DNA reads as TGTGCCAGCTTACCATCACGGGGCTCCTACGAGCAGTACTTC. Protein product: CASLPSRGSYEQYF.

This rearrangement joins TRBV4-2 to TRBJ2-3, with 8 bases aligning to TRBD1. Germline V lookup: CDR1 LGHNA, CDR2 YNFKEQ. This CDR3 region has 14 residues. V lost 5 bases, J lost 5 bases, and 6 bases stayed unmatched. Written as DNA, the CDR3 is TGTGCCAGCAGCTTAGGACAGGGCTTAGATACGCAGTATTTT. Its protein is CASSLGQGLDTQYF.

The chain links TRBV25-1 to TRBJ2-7, with 11 bases fitting TRBD2. The germline V gene has CDR1 MGHDK and CDR2 SYGVNS. J gave up 6 bases and V 6 bases, and 7 bases lay outside the gene matches. This CDR3 is built from 14 residues. This chain's CDR3 is CASSETSGTREQYF. The CDR3 DNA is TGTGCCAGCAGCGAGACTAGCGGGACTCGCGAGCAGTACTTC.

The rearrangement joins TRBV4-2 to TRBJ1-1, with D possibly TRBD1 on 5 matching bases. The CDR3 consists of 16 residues. Germline V CDR1 and CDR2: LGHNA, YNFKEQ. Trimming removed 0 bases at V and 4 bases at J, with 15 bases between. The CDR3 protein is CASSQEPPGLTTEAFF. CDR3 nucleotides: TGTGCCAGCAGCCAAGAACCTCCGGGACTGACCACTGAAGCTTTCTTT.

This chain joins TRBV5-7 and TRBJ2-3, with D perhaps TRBD1 or TRBD2 (5 bases each). Being an ORF, TRBV5-7 has a function that is uncertain. Trimming cost V 4 bases and J 3 bases, with 18 bases left between them. This CDR3 region has 16 residues. DNA for the CDR3: TGTGCCAGCAGCCAGTCATGGGGAGAGGGGACAGATACGCAGTATTTT. As protein: CASSQSWGEGTDTQYF.

V and J are TRBV7-9 and TRBJ2-3; no clear D gene. The CDR3 contains 12 residues. Trimming shortened V by 8 bases and J by 4 bases, and 10 bases separated the two germline ends. The V gene's germline CDR1 is SEHNR and CDR2 FQNEAQ (reference sequence). The CDR3 DNA sequence: TGTGCCAGCGCTCTCCGAGCAGATACGCAGTATTTT. This sequence encodes CASALRADTQYF.

The chain couples TRBV27 to TRBJ1-5; 9 nucleotides agree with TRBD1. V was pared by 2 bases and J by 1 base, with 9 bases of the junction left unmatched. The germline V gene has CDR1 MNHEY and CDR2 SMNVEV (reference sequence). The CDR3 is 18 amino acids. The CDR3 coding sequence is TGTGCCAGCAGTTTAACCGGGACAGGGTTTCGGAGCAATCAGCCCCAGCATTTT. The encoded protein is CASSLTGTGFRSNQPQHF.

This sequence joins TRBV29-1 and TRBJ2-2; 12 positions match TRBD1. This CDR3 is 15 amino acids long. Germline loops: CDR1 SQVTM, CDR2 ANQGSEA. The trim removed 7 bases at V and 7 bases at J, leaving 10 bases unmatched. DNA of the CDR3: TGCAGCGCCCGAGGGGGACAGGGGGCTCTCGGGGAGCTGTTTTTT. It specifies CSARGGQGALGELFF.

This chain links TRBV13 with TRBJ2-7; 7 bases match TRBD2. With V trimmed by 5 bases and J by 3 bases, 10 bases remained unmatched. CDR1 and CDR2 (germline): PRHDT, FYEKMQ (reference sequence). This CDR3 is built from 15 residues. For the CDR3, the DNA is TGTGCCAGCAGCCTCGGGGGGTGGGGCGGCTACGAGCAGTACTTC. Amino acid sequence: CASSLGGWGGYEQYF.

This clone was counted only a few times. The rearrangement joins TRBV28 to TRBJ2-5, with TRBD2 matching 15 bases. J lost 5 bases, V lost 4 bases, and 5 bases had no gene match. Germline CDR1 MDHEN, CDR2 SYDVKM. The CDR3 covers 16 residues. The CDR3 loop reads CASSYGLAGGRETQYF. The CDR3 coding sequence is TGTGCCAGCAGTTACGGACTAGCGGGAGGGCGGGAGACCCAGTACTTC. Combining the CDR3 with reference TRBV28 and TRBJ2-5 gives the whole variable domain DVKVTQSSRYLVKRTGEKVFLECVQDMDHENMFWYRQDPGLGLRLIYFSYDVKMKEKGDIPEGYSVSREKKERFSLILESASTNQTSMYLCASSYGLAGGRETQYFGPGTRLLVL.

Ten or more counts support this clone. This sample includes further DNA sequences coding for the same CDR3. The J gene is TRBJ2-7, the V gene TRBV7-2; D gene ambiguous. V lost 2 bases, J lost 3 bases, and 5 bases lay in between. This CDR3 has 12 residues. Per the germline V gene, CDR1 is SGHTA and CDR2 is FQGNSA. This chain's CDR3 is CASSLSGYEQYF. DNA of the CDR3: TGTGCCAGCAGCTTATCAGGCTACGAGCAGTACTTC. Full variable domain (outside the CDR3, taken from reference TRBV7-2 and TRBJ2-7): GAGVSQSPSNKVTEKGKDVELRCDPISGHTALYWYRQSLGQGLEFLIYFQGNSAPDKSGLPSDRFSAERTGGSVSTLTIQRTQQEDSAVYLCASSLSGYEQYFGPGTRLTVT.

This clone was counted a few times. V gene TRBV7-9 combines with J gene TRBJ1-2; D may be TRBD1 (5 bases). The germline CDR1 and CDR2 sequences are SEHNR and FQNEAQ (reference sequence). The CDR3 contains 15 residues. V shed 2 bases and J shed 4 bases, with 14 bases lying between them. CDR3 sequence (DNA): TGTGCCAGCAGCTTACGGGGCGGAGAACTCTATGGCTACACCTTC. Translation: CASSLRGGELYGYTF.

The chain uses TRBV27 and TRBJ2-3; no clear D. The CDR3 extends over 14 amino acids. The germline gives CDR1 MNHEY, CDR2 SMNVEV (reference sequence). Trimming left V 2 bases short and J 2 bases short, with 8 bases between. This CDR3 reads CASSLQVDTDTQYF. CDR3 bases: TGTGCCAGCAGTTTACAGGTCGACACAGATACGCAGTATTTT.

The CDR3 coding sequence is TGTGCCAGCAGCTTATCTCCTAGCGCAACTAATGAAAAACTGTTTTTT. Translating it yields CASSLSPSATNEKLFF. The chain has TRBV5-5 and TRBJ1-4, with D unclear. The CDR3 runs 16 residues. Germline V gene data show CDR1 as SGHKS and CDR2 as YYEKEE (reference sequence). Trimming removed 2 bases from V and 0 bases from J, with 11 bases in between. The full variable domain, completed using reference TRBV5-5 and TRBJ1-4, is DAGVTQSPTHLIKTRGQQVTLRCSPISGHKSVSWYQQVLGQGPQFIFQYYEKEERGRGNFPDRFSARQFPNYSSELNVNALLLGDSALYLCASSLSPSATNEKLFFGSGTQLSVL.

The genes are TRBV5-4 and TRBJ2-1; TRBD2 matches at 12 bases. After removal of 0 bases from V and 7 bases from J, the junction contained 5 bases not matched to a gene. The CDR3 loop spans 16 amino acids. From germline, CDR1 is SGHNT and CDR2 YYREEE (reference sequence). The CDR3 DNA is TGTGCCAGCAGCTTGGTTACTAGCGGGAGGAAGAATGAGCAGTTCTTC. It encodes CASSLVTSGRKNEQFF.

Turning to this clone: This may arise from a read error, as a much more abundant clone is one base away. This specimen includes other DNA sequences encoding the same CDR3. The gene calls are TRBV14 and TRBJ1-1; no firm D call. The length of the CDR3 is 13 residues. Trimming cost V 0 bases and J 2 bases, with 4 bases left between them. The germline gives CDR1 SGHDN, CDR2 FVKESK. The CDR3 region has the DNA TGTGCCAGCAGCCAAGACAGAAACACTGAAGCTTTCTTT. Its protein is CASSQDRNTEAFF. Full variable domain (outside the CDR3, taken from reference TRBV14 and TRBJ1-1): EAGVTQFPSHSVIEKGQTVTLRCDPISGHDNLYWYRRVMGKEIKFLLHFVKESKQDESGMPNNRFLAERTGGTYSTLKVQPAELEDSGVYFCASSQDRNTEAFFGQGTRLTVV.

The sample holds many counts of this clone. In the same sample, other DNA sequences code for this CDR3. V gene TRBV18 combines with J gene TRBJ2-2; D perhaps matches TRBD2 (6 bases). The V end lost 3 bases, the J end lost 1 base, and 15 bases lay between the germline ends. Germline V lookup: CDR1 KGHSH, CDR2 LQKENI. The CDR3 loop spans 17 amino acids. For the CDR3, the DNA is TGTGCCAGCTCACCGCCTAAAACGGGACTGAACACCGGGGAGCTGTTTTTT. This encodes CASSPPKTGLNTGELFF.

The genes are TRBV5-5 and TRBJ2-2; TRBD1 agrees at 8 bases. CDR1 and CDR2 (germline): SGHKS, YYEKEE (reference sequence). This CDR3 has 15 residues. Trimming removed 4 bases from V and 4 bases from J; junction bases left unmatched: 6. CDR3 DNA: TGTGCCAGCAGCCCAGGGGGCCTTGGCACCGGGGAGCTGTTTTTT. The encoded protein is CASSPGGLGTGELFF.